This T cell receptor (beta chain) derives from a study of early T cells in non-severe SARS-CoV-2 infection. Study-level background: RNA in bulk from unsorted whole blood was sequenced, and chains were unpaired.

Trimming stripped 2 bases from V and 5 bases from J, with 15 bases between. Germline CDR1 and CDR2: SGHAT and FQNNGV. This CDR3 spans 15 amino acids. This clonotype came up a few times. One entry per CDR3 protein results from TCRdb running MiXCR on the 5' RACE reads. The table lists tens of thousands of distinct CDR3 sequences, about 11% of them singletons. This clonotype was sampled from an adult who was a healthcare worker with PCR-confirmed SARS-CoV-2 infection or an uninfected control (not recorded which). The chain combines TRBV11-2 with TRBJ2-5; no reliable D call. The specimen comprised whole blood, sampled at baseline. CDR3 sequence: CASSLYGSLGETQYF. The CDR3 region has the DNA TGTGCCAGCAGCTTATACGGTAGCCTGGGGGAGACCCAGTACTTC.